This T cell receptor (beta chain) is from a study of cytomegalovirus exposure and HLA in healthy donors. Study information: The approximately 120 validation repertoires were produced on the same platform as the 720 or so repertoires of the first cohort. This was reported in a later analysis.

Findings and caveats of the study: Reportedly, diagnosis of cytomegalovirus status by the classifier showed high specificity and sensitivity. Usually a TCR sequence was rare, but some public TCRs were found in many donors. Researchers catalogued under 200 TCR beta chains as cytomegalovirus-associated.

Clones were sequenced by immunoSEQ multiplex PCR, and TCRdb holds only the in-frame ones, with some missing. The top ten hold about a tenth of the sample, which has 150,000 to 200,000 clones, about 90% seen once. This clone appeared a single time. Its target is not known. The ends were cut back, 5 bases at V and 0 bases at J, with 25 bases in the middle. This CDR3 spans 19 amino acids. The germline V gene encodes CDR1 MDHEN and CDR2 SYDVKM. The gene calls are TRBV28 and TRBJ1-1; weak D call: TRBD1 (5 bases). The TCR comes from a woman between 18 and 29 years old in good health and CMV-seropositive. The specimen was PBMCs. As DNA, the CDR3 is TGTGCCAGCAGTGACTCCCGGGACTCAAGAGGCTACCTGAACACTGAAGCTTTCTTT. It translates to CASSDSRDSRGYLNTEAFF. The full variable domain, rest sourced from reference TRBV28 and TRBJ1-1, is DVKVTQSSRYLVKRTGEKVFLECVQDMDHENMFWYRQDPGLGLRLIYFSYDVKMKEKGDIPEGYSVSREKKERFSLILESASTNQTSMYLCASSDSRDSRGYLNTEAFFGQGTRLTVV.